This TCR beta chain was identified during a study of beta chain features in type 1 diabetes. General observations from the study: PCR might preferentially amplify shorter templates, equally in patients and controls. There was a moderate but significant shortening of TCRB CDR3s in all four CD4+ subsets of Type 1 diabetes patients.

Turning to this clone: Its cognate antigen is unknown.

Blood was collected once per donor into heparin, averaging about 116 mL. The trim removed 0 bases at V and 0 bases at J, leaving 9 bases unmatched. CDR1 is LGHNT and CDR2 is FRNRAP in the germline V gene. The CDR3 is made up of 19 amino acids. Since all of the isolated RNA was reverse transcribed, expressed TCRB transcripts were what got sequenced. Some clones are missing from TCRdb's copy, which holds only in-frame ones; the method was immunoSEQ multiplex PCR. Here the sample spans tens of thousands of clones, about 69% being singletons. This chain joins TRBV12-5 and TRBJ2-3; 10 bases match TRBD1. Sequencing input: Tregs from blood. The TCR originated in a young man with type 1 diabetes. CDR3 in DNA: TGTGCTAGTGGTTTGGTACTCCCGGACAGGGGGACTAGCACAGATACGCAGTATTTT. Translated: CASGLVLPDRGTSTDTQYF.